This T cell receptor (beta chain) was sequenced in a study of shared clonotypes between healthy human individuals. V was pared by 9 bases and J by 0 bases, with 8 bases of the junction left unmatched. The CDR3 sequence is 15 residues long. The germline CDR1 and CDR2 sequences are LNHDA and SQIVND (reference sequence). Sequencing was performed with immunoSEQ multiplex PCR; in TCRdb, only in-frame clones are kept and a portion is missing. The table records about 2.4 million clones, roughly 93% of them present only once. The chain joins TRBV19 to TRBJ2-1, with 7 bases fitting TRBD1. The source is a young man in good health. Some clones in this sample may be carry-over from other donors' samples. The sequenced sample consisted of naive CD4+ T cells from PBMCs. Subset indicated: CD45RA+ positively selected. The CDR3 is CASRKGAGSYNEQFF. In nucleotides, the CDR3 is TGTGCCAGCAGGAAGGGGGCCGGCTCCTACAATGAGCAGTTCTTC.